These 23 T cell receptor beta chains were all obtained from the same sample, sequenced in a study of blood T cell repertoires in COVID-19. Assay: immunoSEQ multiplex PCR; the TCRdb copy retains only in-frame clones and omits some. The repertoire includes about 110,000 clones, approximately 90% of them detected once, and approximately 4.5% sits in the top ten. The sample consisted of peripheral blood. The source is a woman aged 50 to 60 with acute or convalescent COVID-19.

V is TRBV7-2 and J is TRBJ1-1, with D possibly matching TRBD1 (5 bases). The CDR3 is 14 residues long. V was clipped by 4 bases and J by 1 base, with 10 bases between them. In germline, CDR1 is SGHTA, CDR2 FQGNSA. CDR3 in amino acids: CASSSQGSNTEAFF. CDR3 nucleotides: TGTGCCAGCAGCTCCCAGGGCTCGAACACTGAAGCTTTCTTT.

This clone was recorded only once. The chain uses TRBV5-1 and TRBJ1-1; D remains ambiguous. Germline V gene sequence: CDR1 SGHRS, CDR2 YFSETQ. The ends were cut back, 6 bases at V and 1 base at J, with 13 bases in the middle. The CDR3 length is 14 residues. The CDR3 spells CASTLENKNTEAFF. The CDR3, as DNA: TGCGCCAGCACCTTAGAAAACAAGAACACTGAAGCTTTCTTT.

The rearrangement uses TRBV6-1 and TRBJ2-4; D possibly corresponds to TRBD2 (5 bases). CDR3 size: 14 residues. The V gene's germline CDR1 is MNHNS and CDR2 SASEGT. V lost 3 bases to trimming and J lost 6 bases, with 12 bases between them. The CDR3 bases are TGTGCCAGCAGTGATCCCCTACTAGGAAACATTCAGTACTTC. It yields the protein CASSDPLLGNIQYF.

J is TRBJ2-2 and V is TRBV19, with 7 bases matching TRBD1. This CDR3 contains 15 residues. Germline CDR1 and CDR2: LNHDA and SQIVND (reference sequence). Trimming removed 4 bases from V and 6 bases from J; junction bases left unmatched: 8. The CDR3 region is CASSKPGGRAGELFF. CDR3 nucleotides: TGTGCCAGTAGTAAGCCAGGGGGTAGGGCCGGGGAGCTGTTTTTT.

The V gene is TRBV3-1 (or the pseudogene TRBV3-2), the J gene TRBJ1-1, with D hard to call. There are 14 residues in the CDR3. CDR1 LGHDT and CDR2 YNNKEL come from the germline V gene (reference sequence). Trimming stripped 1 base from V and 6 bases from J, with 12 bases between. CDR3 coding DNA: TGTGCCAGCAGCCAAGCCGTGGAGAGCGCTGAAGCTTTCTTT. It specifies CASSQAVESAEAFF.

The rearrangement joins TRBV5-6 to TRBJ1-6; perhaps TRBD1 as D (5 bases). Trimming took off 5 bases at V and 8 bases at J, with 11 bases between the two ends. Per the germline V gene, CDR1 is SGHDT and CDR2 is YYEEEE. CDR3 length: 13 amino acids. The CDR3, as DNA: TGTGCCAGCAGTTTCGAAGGGGATTCACCCCTCCACTTT. This gives the protein CASSFEGDSPLHF.

This clone was seen only a few times. The chain employs TRBV4-1 and TRBJ1-2; 8 bases match TRBD1. The CDR3 extends over 18 amino acids. Trimming removed 0 bases from V and 6 bases from J; junction bases left unmatched: 15. The germline gives CDR1 MGHRA, CDR2 YSYEKL. The CDR3 DNA is TGCGCCAGCAGCCAAGATCAGGAATTTGGGTCAGGGGGCCATGGCTACACCTTC. Its protein product is CASSQDQEFGSGGHGYTF.

This clone occurred once. The genes are TRBV2 and TRBJ1-4; possibly TRBD1 for D (5 bases). In germline, CDR1 is SNHLY, CDR2 FYNNEI. The CDR3 contains 14 residues. V was cut by 6 bases and J by 5 bases, with 13 bases left in between. CDR3 nucleotide sequence: TGTGCCAGCAGGCCACGAAACAGGAATGAAAAACTGTTTTTT. Amino acids: CASRPRNRNEKLFF.

The rearrangement joins TRBV6-2 or TRBV6-3 to TRBJ2-2; D may be TRBD1 (5 bases). The CDR3 sequence is 14 residues long. Germline assignment: CDR1 MNHEY and CDR2 SVGEGT. V was pared by 2 bases and J by 3 bases, with 7 bases between. CDR3: CASSYDRYTGELFF. For the CDR3, the DNA is TGTGCCAGCAGTTACGACAGATACACCGGGGAGCTGTTTTTT.

The chain uses TRBV2 and TRBJ1-1; no clear D. This CDR3 spans 14 amino acids. Germline CDR1 reads SNHLY; CDR2 reads FYNNEI. V lost 5 bases to trimming and J lost 1 base, with 11 bases between them. CDR3 DNA sequence: TGTGCCAGCAGTAATCGGGGAGGGAACACTGAAGCTTTCTTT. Translation: CASSNRGGNTEAFF.

The V and J genes are TRBV7-8 and TRBJ2-3, with D possibly TRBD2 on 6 matching bases. The length of the CDR3 is 16 residues. Trimming shortened V by 5 bases and J by 3 bases, and 18 bases separated the two germline ends. Germline assignment: CDR1 SGHVS and CDR2 FQNEAQ. The CDR3 coding sequence is TGTGCCAGCAGCATTAGCGGAGGGCGTACAACAGATACGCAGTATTTT. Protein product: CASSISGGRTTDTQYF.

This chain connects TRBV7-2 to TRBJ2-1; no clear D. The V and J ends lost 4 bases and 2 bases respectively, with 9 bases between them. Germline-derived CDR1 and CDR2 are SGHTA and FQGNSA. CDR3 length: 14 residues. CDR3 protein: CASSSQQAYNEQFF. DNA for the CDR3: TGTGCCAGCAGCTCCCAGCAGGCCTACAATGAGCAGTTCTTC.

The chain employs TRBV6-5 and TRBJ1-2, with D perhaps matching TRBD1 (6 bases). The CDR3 covers 14 residues. Germline V gives CDR1 MNHEY, CDR2 SVGAGI. V lost 4 bases and J lost 8, with 17 bases in between. The CDR3 DNA sequence: TGTGCCAGCAGTTTCAACGACAGGACTCAAGGCTACACCTTC. As protein: CASSFNDRTQGYTF.

V is TRBV11-2 and J is TRBJ2-1; 7 bases are shared with TRBD2. Trimming took 2 bases from V and 8 from J; bases not matched to a gene: 9. CDR1 is SGHAT, CDR2 FQNNGV, per germline. CDR3 length: 15 residues. The DNA for the CDR3 is TGTGCCAGCAGCTTAAGGAGGGAGGGCCGTGATGAGCAGTTCTTC. Residues: CASSLRREGRDEQFF. The whole variable domain, remainder taken from reference TRBV11-2 and TRBJ2-1, is EAGVAQSPRYKIIEKRQSVAFWCNPISGHATLYWYQQILGQGPKLLIQFQNNGVVDDSQLPKDRFSAERLKGVDSTLKIQPAKLEDSAVYLCASSLRREGRDEQFFGPGTRLTVL.

J is TRBJ2-2 and V is TRBV5-4; the match to TRBD1 covers 9 bases. Germline-derived CDR1 and CDR2 are SGHNT and YYREEE (reference sequence). Germline trimming cut 1 base from V and 7 bases from J; bases unmatched to any gene: 2. This CDR3 contains 14 residues. CDR3 protein: CASSLTGGGGELFF. The CDR3 DNA reads TGTGCCAGCAGCTTGACAGGGGGCGGCGGGGAGCTGTTTTTT. The whole variable domain, remainder taken from reference TRBV5-4 and TRBJ2-2, is ETGVTQSPTHLIKTRGQQVTLRCSSQSGHNTVSWYQQALGQGPQFIFQYYREEENGRGNFPPRFSGLQFPNYSSELNVNALELDDSALYLCASSLTGGGGELFFGEGSRLTVL.

The chain recombines TRBV29-1 with TRBJ1-5; 11 bases are shared with TRBD1. Germline trimming cut 3 bases from V and 4 bases from J; bases unmatched to any gene: 5. The CDR3 totals 15 residues. Germline assignment: CDR1 SQVTM and CDR2 ANQGSEA. The CDR3 spells CSVDTGTGGNQPQHF. For the CDR3, the DNA is TGCAGCGTTGACACCGGGACAGGGGGAAATCAGCCCCAGCATTTT.

The rearrangement joins TRBV19 to TRBJ2-7; D perhaps matches TRBD1 (5 bases). The CDR3 has 15 amino acids. The ends were cut back, 7 bases at V and 0 bases at J, with 16 bases in the middle. Germline V gene lookup returns CDR1 LNHDA and CDR2 SQIVND (reference sequence). CDR3: CASKKDQGSSYEQYF. In nucleotides, the CDR3 is TGTGCCAGTAAAAAAGATCAGGGCAGCTCCTACGAGCAGTACTTC.

As DNA, the CDR3 is TGTGCCAGCCGCTGGGGGCTCAATGAGCAGTTCTTC. Residues: CASRWGLNEQFF. V is TRBV2 and J is TRBJ2-1, with D perhaps matching TRBD1 (6 bases). The length of the CDR3 is 12 residues. Germline assignment: CDR1 SNHLY and CDR2 FYNNEI. V lost 8 bases, J lost 6 bases, and 11 bases lay in between.

V and J are TRBV11-2 and TRBJ1-1; maybe TRBD1 (6 bases). The CDR3 is 14 amino acids. Germline CDR1 SGHAT, CDR2 FQNNGV. V gave up 4 bases and J gave up 1 base, with 10 bases separating them. DNA for the CDR3: TGTGCCAGCAGCTCGTTGACAGGGAACACTGAAGCTTTCTTT. The encoded protein is CASSSLTGNTEAFF.

This clone was counted once. V gene TRBV7-2 combines with J gene TRBJ1-2; 8 positions match TRBD1. The CDR3 totals 13 residues. The J segment lost 4 bases and the V segment lost 5 bases, leaving 3 bases of the junction unmatched. Germline V gene data show CDR1 as SGHTA and CDR2 as FQGNSA. The CDR3, as DNA: TGTGCCAGCAGCCCAACAGGGGGCTATGGCTACACCTTC. This codes for CASSPTGGYGYTF.

The chain links TRBV25-1 to TRBJ1-2; possible D gene TRBD1, 5 bases. CDR3 length equals 15 residues. Germline values: CDR1 MGHDK, CDR2 SYGVNS. The V and J ends lost 2 bases and 8 bases respectively, with 18 bases between them. The CDR3 DNA reads as TGTGCCAGCAGTGAACTGGGCAGGGCCGTGGGGGGCTACACCTTC. It translates to CASSELGRAVGGYTF.

The genes are TRBV11-1 and TRBJ2-3, with TRBD1 identical over 8 bases. This CDR3 is 14 amino acids long. The germline CDR1 and CDR2 sequences are SGHAT and FQDESV (reference sequence). V was clipped by 4 bases and J by 0 bases; unmatched bases: 0. The CDR3 sequence is CASSWDRSTDTQYF. For the CDR3, the DNA is TGTGCCAGCAGCTGGGACAGGAGCACAGATACGCAGTATTTT.

The genes are TRBV5-1 and TRBJ2-7, with 12 bases lining up with TRBD2. CDR1 is SGHRS and CDR2 is YFSETQ in the germline V gene. Trimming removed 0 bases from V and 2 bases from J; junction bases left unmatched: 3. There are 16 residues in the CDR3. The CDR3 protein is CASSLGLAGATYEQYF. CDR3 nucleotides: TGCGCCAGCAGCTTGGGACTAGCGGGGGCGACCTACGAGCAGTACTTC. Full variable domain (remainder filled in from reference TRBV5-1 and TRBJ2-7): KAGVTQTPRYLIKTRGQQVTLSCSPISGHRSVSWYQQTPGQGLQFLFEYFSETQRNKGNFPGRFSGRQFSNSRSEMNVSTLELGDSALYLCASSLGLAGATYEQYFGPGTRLTVT.